Listed below are T cell receptor beta chains from one sample, sequenced in a study of T cell responses to AZD1222 COVID-19 vaccine. The assay was immunoSEQ multiplex PCR, and TCRdb's table has in-frame clones only and misses some. The sample contains 150,000 to 200,000 clones, roughly 92% of which appear only once. The sequences come from peripheral blood, collected 28 days after the second AZD1222 dose. The receptors were gathered from an adult who received the AZD1222 COVID-19 vaccine. Both conserved end residues are part of each CDR3. A D gene is named only where the DNA matches it firmly. Part of the rows lack a size; the others show once, few, many or a class for expanded clones.

V,D,size,J,DNA,CDR3
TRBV9,-,-,TRBJ2-3,TGTGCCAGCAGCACAGGGTATAACACAGATACGCAGTATTTT,CASSTGYNTDTQYF
TRBV7-8,-,-,TRBJ1-5,TGTGCCAGCAGCTTAGGGGTGAACAGCAATCAGCCCCAGCATTTT,CASSLGVNSNQPQHF
TRBV5-1,-,-,TRBJ1-2,TGCGCCAGCAGCTTGGTAGGCACAGGGCCCTATGGCTACACCTTC,CASSLVGTGPYGYTF
TRBV30,-,-,TRBJ1-2,TGTGCCTGGAGTGTGAAGGGGGTTTATGGCTACACCTTC,CAWSVKGVYGYTF
TRBV30,TRBD2,-,TRBJ2-7,TGTGCCTGGAGTGCCGGGACTAGCGGATCCTACGAGCAGTACTTC,CAWSAGTSGSYEQYF
TRBV7-8,TRBD1,-,TRBJ1-6,TGTGCCAGCAGCCCCCGGACAGGGCGAATTGAGGCCCTCCACTTT,CASSPRTGRIEALHF
TRBV11-2,-,-,TRBJ2-4,TGTGCCAGCAGCTTACCAGGGGTGGACATTCAGTACTTC,CASSLPGVDIQYF
TRBV5-5,-,-,TRBJ1-3,TGTGCCAGCAGCCTTATCCCAGGGATCGCGGGCTCTGGAAACACCATATATTTT,CASSLIPGIAGSGNTIYF
TRBV7-8,-,-,TRBJ1-2,TGTGCCAGCAGCCAGGAGGCCTATAACTATGGCTACACCTTC,CASSQEAYNYGYTF
TRBV29-1,-,few,TRBJ1-4,TGCAGCGTAACGGGACGGTTTAATGAAAAACTGTTTTTT,CSVTGRFNEKLFF
TRBV4-1,-,few,TRBJ1-5,TGCGCCAGCAGCCAAGATCTGAGTGGCGGTCAGCCCCAGCATTTT,CASSQDLSGGQPQHF
TRBV27,-,once,TRBJ2-7,TGTGCCAGCAGTTTAGCCCGACAGTCCTACGAGCAGTACTTC,CASSLARQSYEQYF
TRBV4-3,TRBD2,-,TRBJ2-6,TGCGCCAGCAGCCAAGAAGCTAGCGGGGGGGCGGCTGGGGCCAACGTCCTGACTTTC,CASSQEASGGAAGANVLTF
TRBV7-2,-,-,TRBJ2-1,TGTGCCAGCAGCTCCCGGCGGGTCCCCGGAGAGCAGTTCTTC,CASSSRRVPGEQFF
TRBV19,TRBD2,-,TRBJ2-5,TGTGCCAGTAGTCCGACTAGCACATCCTGGGAGACCCAGTACTTC,CASSPTSTSWETQYF
TRBV5-3,-,-,TRBJ1-2,TGTGCCAGAAGACTACGATTCGGGACCAACTATGGCTACACCTTC,CARRLRFGTNYGYTF
TRBV18,-,-,TRBJ1-1,TGTGCCAGCTCACCACCGGGGCGGTCGAACACTGAAGCTTTCTTT,CASSPPGRSNTEAFF
TRBV21-1,-,-,TRBJ1-4,TGTGCCAGCAGCAAAGAGCTGGGACTGGGTGCAACTAATGAAAAACTGTTTTTT,CASSKELGLGATNEKLFF
TRBV7-2,-,once,TRBJ1-1,TGTGCCAGCAGGCAAGACAGGAACACTGAAGCTTTCTTT,CASRQDRNTEAFF
TRBV7-9,-,once,TRBJ2-1,TGTGCCAGCAGCTCCGGGGCCCTAATTTACAATGAGCAGTTCTTC,CASSSGALIYNEQFF
TRBV30,TRBD1,-,TRBJ2-7,TGTGCCTGGAGATCAGGACGACAGGGCCACGAGCAGTACTTC,CAWRSGRQGHEQYF
TRBV7-9,-,-,TRBJ1-4,TGTGCCAGCAGCTTCGATGAAAAACTGTTTTTT,CASSFDEKLFF
TRBV7-8,-,-,TRBJ2-7,TGTGCCAGCAGCCTACCCCGGATGGCCCAAACCAGCTCCTACGAGCAGTACTTC,CASSLPRMAQTSSYEQYF
TRBV4-2,-,-,TRBJ1-1,TGTGCCAGCAGCCGAAGGGGGTCCCAGGGCGACACTGAAGCTTTCTTT,CASSRRGSQGDTEAFF